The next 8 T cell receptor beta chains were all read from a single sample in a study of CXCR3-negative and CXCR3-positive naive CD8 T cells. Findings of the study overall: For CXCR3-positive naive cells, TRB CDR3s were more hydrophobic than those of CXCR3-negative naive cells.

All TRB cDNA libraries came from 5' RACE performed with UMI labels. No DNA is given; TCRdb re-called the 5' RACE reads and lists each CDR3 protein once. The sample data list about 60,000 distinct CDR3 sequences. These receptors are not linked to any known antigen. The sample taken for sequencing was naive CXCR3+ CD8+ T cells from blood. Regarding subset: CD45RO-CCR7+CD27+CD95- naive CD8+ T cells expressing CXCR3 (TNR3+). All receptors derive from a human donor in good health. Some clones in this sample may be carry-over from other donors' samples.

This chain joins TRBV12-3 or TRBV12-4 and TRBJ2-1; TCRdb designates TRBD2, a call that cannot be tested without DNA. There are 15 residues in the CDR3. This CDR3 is CASIQAGGPYNEQFF.

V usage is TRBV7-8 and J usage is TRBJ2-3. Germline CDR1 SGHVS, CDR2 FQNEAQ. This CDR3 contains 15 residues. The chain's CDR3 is CASSLVSRVPDTQCF. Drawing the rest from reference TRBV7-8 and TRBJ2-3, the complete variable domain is GAGVSQSPRYKVAKRGQDVALRCDPISGHVSLFWYQQALGQGPEFLTYFQNEAQLDKSGLPSDRFFAERPEGSVSTLKIQRTQQEDSAVYLCASSLVSRVPDTQCFGPGTRLTVL.

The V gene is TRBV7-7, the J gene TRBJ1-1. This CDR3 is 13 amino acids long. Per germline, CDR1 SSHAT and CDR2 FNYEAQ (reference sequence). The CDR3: CASSSDMNTEAFF.

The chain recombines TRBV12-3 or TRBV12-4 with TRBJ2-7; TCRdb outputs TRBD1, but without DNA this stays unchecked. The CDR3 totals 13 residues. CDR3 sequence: CASSVARIGEQYF.

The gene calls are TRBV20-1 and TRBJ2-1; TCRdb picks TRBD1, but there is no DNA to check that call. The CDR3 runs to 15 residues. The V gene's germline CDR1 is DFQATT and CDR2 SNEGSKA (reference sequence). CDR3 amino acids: CSARDFSGGYNEQFF.

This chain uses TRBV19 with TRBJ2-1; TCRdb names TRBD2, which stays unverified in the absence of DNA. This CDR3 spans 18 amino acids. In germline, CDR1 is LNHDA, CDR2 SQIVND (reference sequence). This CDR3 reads CASSRLAGVTSSYNEQFF.

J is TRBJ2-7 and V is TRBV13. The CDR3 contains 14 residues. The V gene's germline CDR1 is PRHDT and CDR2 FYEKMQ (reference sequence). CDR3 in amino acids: CASSLRDHTYEQYF.

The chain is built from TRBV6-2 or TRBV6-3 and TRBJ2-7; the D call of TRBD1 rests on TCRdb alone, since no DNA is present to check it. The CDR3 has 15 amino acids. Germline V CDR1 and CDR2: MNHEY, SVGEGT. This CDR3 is CASSYHRGFSYEQYF.